The clone carrying this T cell receptor beta chain occurred a few times. Antigen: not known. Multiplex touch-down PCR with TRB-A/B primers amplified rearranged V-D-J TRB sequences. TCRdb redid the calling of the multiplex PCR reads with MiXCR, one entry per CDR3 protein. Among more than 2,000 distinct CDR3 sequences, around 28% were seen once, and the ten largest hold roughly 8.8%. The source of the sample is a study of T cell repertoires in aging, cancer and after chemotherapy. Study overall: Millions of TCR reads were in the whole dataset. General study findings and limits: Loss of evenness, beyond lost richness, contributed to age-related TCR diversity decline in cancer patients. Immunological memory after chemotherapy cannot be judged from the repertoire data.

V shed 7 bases and J 5 bases; nucleotides not matched to a gene: 3. The CDR3 spans 13 residues. Germline CDR1 and CDR2: KGHDR and SFDVKD. TCR beta rearrangements were amplified from peripheral blood genomic DNA. This clonotype was obtained from a human donor with a solid tumor. The chain carries TRBV24-1 and TRBJ2-5; 10 bases fit TRBD1. The sequenced sample was blood. CDR3 DNA: TGTGCCACCAGCGGACAGGGGGACGAGACCCAGTACTTC. This gives the protein CATSGQGDETQYF.